Listed here are 25 T cell receptor beta chains from one sample, sequenced in a study of cytomegalovirus exposure and HLA in healthy donors. Primers: 60 Vbeta forward and 13 Jbeta reverse. Method: immunoSEQ multiplex PCR; TCRdb's copy keeps in-frame clones and lacks some. The sample has around 150,000 clones, about 76% seen once; the top ten hold roughly 2%. The sequenced sample was PBMCs. These receptors all come from a female donor in good health and CMV-seronegative.

The chain combines TRBV6-6 with TRBJ1-1, with D perhaps TRBD1 (6 bases). The length of the CDR3 is 16 residues. The V gene lost 2 bases and the J gene lost 3 bases, with 16 bases spanning the gap. In germline, CDR1 is MNHNY, CDR2 SVGAGI (reference sequence). In DNA, the CDR3 is TGTGCCAGCAGTTACGGCGGGGGGCTATTGGACACTGAAGCTTTCTTT. This translates into CASSYGGGLLDTEAFF.

The chain recombines TRBV29-1 with TRBJ2-3; TRBD2 aligns across 8 bases. CDR3 length equals 16 residues. Germline trimming cut 1 base from V and 4 bases from J; bases unmatched to any gene: 10. Germline V gene data show CDR1 as SQVTM and CDR2 as ANQGSEA. The chain's CDR3 is CSVEGLPGLASDTQYF. CDR3 DNA: TGCAGCGTTGAAGGCCTCCCCGGACTAGCCTCAGATACGCAGTATTTT.

The rearrangement links TRBV19 to TRBJ1-4; 9 bases fit TRBD1. The V gene end was trimmed by 4 bases and the J gene end by 8 bases; junction bases not matched to a gene: 8. The CDR3 has 15 residues. Germline lookup yields CDR1 LNHDA and CDR2 SQIVND (reference sequence). In nucleotides, the CDR3 is TGTGCCAGTAGTACGATGGACAGGGGCCGGGAAAAACTGTTTTTT. The encoded protein is CASSTMDRGREKLFF.

The chain is built from TRBV19 and TRBJ2-7, with TRBD2 identical over 11 bases. Per the germline V gene, CDR1 is LNHDA and CDR2 is SQIVND (reference sequence). The CDR3 contains 15 residues. The junction had 4 bases not matched to a gene; V was cut back by 3 bases and J by 3 bases. This CDR3 is CASSITGTSGYEQYF. In DNA, the CDR3 is TGTGCCAGTAGTATTACCGGGACTAGCGGCTACGAGCAGTACTTC. Full variable domain (rest looked up from reference TRBV19 and TRBJ2-7): DGGITQSPKYLFRKEGQNVTLSCEQNLNHDAMYWYRQDPGQGLRLIYYSQIVNDFQKGDIAEGYSVSREKKESFPLTVTSAQKNPTAFYLCASSITGTSGYEQYFGPGTRLTVT.

The chain couples TRBV11-2 to TRBJ2-1; 12 bases map to TRBD2. CDR3 size: 14 residues. Germline V gene data show CDR1 as SGHAT and CDR2 as FQNNGV. The trim removed 5 bases at V and 15 bases at J, leaving 11 bases unmatched. The DNA for the CDR3 is TGTGCCAGCAGCACCACGGGACTAGCGGGCTTGGGGTTCTTC. Amino acid sequence: CASSTTGLAGLGFF. Together with reference TRBV11-2 and TRBJ2-1, the CDR3 gives the full variable domain: EAGVAQSPRYKIIEKRQSVAFWCNPISGHATLYWYQQILGQGPKLLIQFQNNGVVDDSQLPKDRFSAERLKGVDSTLKIQPAKLEDSAVYLCASSTTGLAGLGFFGPGTRLTVL.

J is TRBJ2-1 and V is TRBV7-2; TRBD2 agrees at 14 bases. CDR3 length: 15 residues. The trim removed 4 bases at V and 10 bases at J, leaving 6 bases unmatched. Per germline, CDR1 SGHTA and CDR2 FQGNSA. The DNA for the CDR3 is TGTGCCAGCAGCTGGCCGGGACTAGCGGGGGTAGAGCAGTTCTTC. Translated: CASSWPGLAGVEQFF.

This sequence joins TRBV11-2 and TRBJ1-2, with D tentatively TRBD1 (6 bases). Germline loops: CDR1 SGHAT, CDR2 FQNNGV. This CDR3 has 14 residues. V was cut by 0 bases and J by 4 bases, with 9 bases left in between. CDR3 bases: TGTGCCAGCAGCTTAGAAACAGGGCCCTATGGCTACACCTTC. It specifies CASSLETGPYGYTF.

The chain employs TRBV27 and TRBJ2-3, with 10 bases that match TRBD1. V shed 6 bases and J 6 bases; nucleotides not matched to a gene: 9. Per the germline V gene, CDR1 is MNHEY and CDR2 is SMNVEV (reference sequence). The CDR3 consists of 15 residues. CDR3: CASRIDGTGDDTQYF. The CDR3 region has the DNA TGTGCCAGCAGGATCGATGGGACAGGGGATGATACGCAGTATTTT.

The V gene is TRBV2, the J gene TRBJ2-1, with a tentative D call TRBD2 (5 bases). The ends were cut back, 8 bases at V and 5 bases at J, with 13 bases in the middle. Per germline, CDR1 SNHLY and CDR2 FYNNEI. CDR3 length: 13 residues. In DNA, the CDR3 is TGTGCCAGCCTAGACTGGCGGGACAATGAGCAGTTCTTC. This gives the protein CASLDWRDNEQFF.

The CDR3 is CASSGQVGYNEQFF. In nucleotides, the CDR3 is TGTGCCAGCAGTGGACAGGTCGGGTACAATGAGCAGTTCTTC. This chain connects TRBV9 to TRBJ2-1; 7 positions match TRBD1. The V gene's germline CDR1 is SGDLS and CDR2 YYNGEE. CDR3 size: 14 residues. J gave up 4 bases and V 5 bases, and 6 bases lay outside the gene matches.

J is TRBJ2-5 and V is TRBV7-3, with 7 bases fitting TRBD2. Unmatched junction bases numbered 14, after V lost 5 bases and J lost 5 bases. Per the germline V gene, CDR1 is SGHTA and CDR2 is FQGTGA. The CDR3 has 16 amino acids. The DNA for the CDR3 is TGTGCCAGCAGCCCGAGTGGGAGGGGAATAGGGGAGACCCAGTACTTC. Translation gives CASSPSGRGIGETQYF. Full variable domain (remainder filled in from reference TRBV7-3 and TRBJ2-5): GAGVSQTPSNKVTEKGKYVELRCDPISGHTALYWYRQSLGQGPEFLIYFQGTGAADDSGLPNDRFFAVRPEGSVSTLKIQRTERGDSAVYLCASSPSGRGIGETQYFGPGTRLLVL.

This clone was recorded a few times. The gene calls are TRBV7-2 and TRBJ2-3; D uncertain. V was cut by 5 bases and J by 1 base, with 4 bases left in between. The CDR3 is 12 amino acids. From germline, CDR1 is SGHTA and CDR2 FQGNSA. The CDR3 is CASSLRTDTQYF. CDR3 in DNA: TGTGCCAGCAGCCTCCGCACAGATACGCAGTATTTT.

CDR3 sequence: CASSLPGRGNTEAFF. CDR3 DNA sequence: TGTGCCAGCAGCTTGCCAGGCAGGGGGAACACTGAAGCTTTCTTT. V gene TRBV5-4 combines with J gene TRBJ1-1; D is perhaps TRBD1 (6 bases). This CDR3 is built from 15 residues. Germline CDR1 reads SGHNT; CDR2 reads YYREEE (reference sequence). V lost 1 base, J lost 1 base, and 11 bases lay in between. The full variable domain, in which reference TRBV5-4 and TRBJ1-1 provide the parts outside the CDR3, is ETGVTQSPTHLIKTRGQQVTLRCSSQSGHNTVSWYQQALGQGPQFIFQYYREEENGRGNFPPRFSGLQFPNYSSELNVNALELDDSALYLCASSLPGRGNTEAFFGQGTRLTVV.

This clone was seen more than once but under ten times. V and J are TRBV7-9 and TRBJ2-2; D remains unclear. CDR3 size: 15 residues. Germline-derived CDR1 and CDR2 are SEHNR and FQNEAQ (reference sequence). With 7 bases removed from V and 5 bases from J, the gap between germline ends came to 17 bases. The CDR3 bases are TGTGCCAGCAAAAGTGGGCCAGGTTATACCGGGGAGCTGTTTTTT. Residues: CASKSGPGYTGELFF.

The CDR3 DNA sequence: TGTGCCAGCAGCCAAGGGACAATTTGGACTGAAGCTTTCTTT. It yields the protein CASSQGTIWTEAFF. This sequence joins TRBV7-8 and TRBJ1-1; tentative D call: TRBD1 (6 bases). This CDR3 is 14 amino acids long. V was cut by 5 bases and J by 5 bases, with 15 bases left in between. CDR1 SGHVS and CDR2 FQNEAQ come from the germline V gene. The variable domain in full, completed from reference TRBV7-8 and TRBJ1-1, reads GAGVSQSPRYKVAKRGQDVALRCDPISGHVSLFWYQQALGQGPEFLTYFQNEAQLDKSGLPSDRFFAERPEGSVSTLKIQRTQQEDSAVYLCASSQGTIWTEAFFGQGTRLTVV.

The J gene is TRBJ2-2, the V gene TRBV6-4; TRBD2 matches at 14 bases. The CDR3 spans 23 residues. V shed 0 bases, J shed 4 bases, and the junction held 19 bases outside the gene matches. Germline CDR1 and CDR2: MRHNA and SNTAGT. DNA of the CDR3: TGTGCCAGCAGTGACTCGATGACGGGCGCAGGACTAGCGGGAGGTAAGGTCACCGGGGAGCTGTTTTTT. Translated, it gives CASSDSMTGAGLAGGKVTGELFF.

The V and J genes are TRBV2 and TRBJ1-2, with 7 bases identical to TRBD1. V was clipped by 6 bases and J by 6 bases; unmatched bases: 7. The germline V gene encodes CDR1 SNHLY and CDR2 FYNNEI. This CDR3 contains 13 residues. CDR3: CASSDGDSHGYTF. The CDR3 coding sequence is TGTGCCAGCAGCGACGGGGACAGTCATGGCTACACCTTC. The full variable domain, in which reference TRBV2 and TRBJ1-2 provide the parts outside the CDR3, is EPEVTQTPSHQVTQMGQEVILRCVPISNHLYFYWYRQILGQKVEFLVSFYNNEISEKSEIFDDQFSVERPDGSNFTLKIRSTKLEDSAMYFCASSDGDSHGYTFGSGTRLTVV.

The chain joins TRBV11-2 to TRBJ2-5, with D uncertain. Germline CDR1 reads SGHAT; CDR2 reads FQNNGV. The CDR3 length is 14 residues. The V end lost 2 bases, the J end lost 5 bases, and 12 bases lay between the germline ends. CDR3 nucleotide sequence: TGTGCCAGCAGCTTAATGGTAGCCGGGGAGACCCAGTACTTC. Its translation is CASSLMVAGETQYF. Full variable domain (rest looked up from reference TRBV11-2 and TRBJ2-5): EAGVAQSPRYKIIEKRQSVAFWCNPISGHATLYWYQQILGQGPKLLIQFQNNGVVDDSQLPKDRFSAERLKGVDSTLKIQPAKLEDSAVYLCASSLMVAGETQYFGPGTRLLVL.

This clone has a handful of counts. This chain connects TRBV15 to TRBJ2-7; 9 bases agree with TRBD1. V trimming: 0 bases; J trimming: 2 bases; junction bases outside the gene matches: 5. CDR1 and CDR2 (germline): LNHNV, YYDKDF (reference sequence). This CDR3 has 16 amino acids. The CDR3 DNA reads as TGTGCCACCAGCAGAGAGACCGGGACAGGGACCTACGAGCAGTACTTC. Translated: CATSRETGTGTYEQYF.

J is TRBJ1-2 and V is TRBV29-1; 7 positions agree with TRBD1. V was clipped by 2 bases and J by 7 bases; unmatched bases: 7. The germline V gene encodes CDR1 SQVTM and CDR2 ANQGSEA. The CDR3 runs to 13 residues. The CDR3 loop reads CSVESQGVGGYTF. CDR3 bases: TGCAGCGTTGAATCGCAGGGGGTTGGTGGCTACACCTTC. The full variable domain, rest sourced from reference TRBV29-1 and TRBJ1-2, is SAVISQKPSRDICQRGTSLTIQCQVDSQVTMMFWYRQQPGQSLTLIATANQGSEATYESGFVIDKFPISRPNLTFSTLTVSNMSPEDSSIYLCSVESQGVGGYTFGSGTRLTVV.

The rearrangement links TRBV27 to TRBJ1-1; 11 bases align to TRBD1. This CDR3 comprises 14 residues. Trimming took 1 base from V and 8 from J; bases not matched to a gene: 3. Per the germline V gene, CDR1 is MNHEY and CDR2 is SMNVEV (reference sequence). In nucleotides, the CDR3 is TGTGCCAGCAGTTTATTGGGGACAGGGGGGGAAGCTTTCTTT. This gives the protein CASSLLGTGGEAFF.

This clone was recorded a few times. This chain uses TRBV11-2 with TRBJ2-1, with 7 bases identical to TRBD2. Germline CDR1 SGHAT, CDR2 FQNNGV. The junction had 5 bases not matched to a gene; V was cut back by 5 bases and J by 1 base. This CDR3 region has 15 residues. The CDR3 DNA reads as TGTGCCAGCAGCCGAGCGGGGATATCCTACAATGAGCAGTTCTTC. Amino acid sequence: CASSRAGISYNEQFF.

The J gene is TRBJ2-7, the V gene TRBV11-2; no reliable D call. V lost 1 base, J lost 6 bases, and 10 bases lay in between. The CDR3 sequence is 13 residues long. CDR1 and CDR2 from the germline V gene are SGHAT and FQNNGV. The CDR3 DNA is TGTGCCAGCAGCTTAGGACTCCCGGTCGAGCAGTACTTC. This sequence encodes CASSLGLPVEQYF.

This clone turned up a few times. The V call is TRBV2, the J call TRBJ1-1, with D possibly TRBD1 on 5 matching bases. Germline V lookup: CDR1 SNHLY, CDR2 FYNNEI. The CDR3 loop spans 12 amino acids. With 7 bases removed from V and 4 bases from J, the gap between germline ends came to 10 bases. This chain's CDR3 is CASKQGITEAFF. The CDR3 DNA reads as TGTGCCAGCAAGCAGGGTATCACTGAAGCTTTCTTT.

This clone was observed a single time. V gene TRBV4-2 combines with J gene TRBJ1-5; D is ambiguous. The CDR3 covers 14 residues. Germline V gene lookup returns CDR1 LGHNA and CDR2 YNFKEQ. With 4 bases removed from V and 3 bases from J, the gap between germline ends came to 10 bases. CDR3 protein: CASSPFGVNQPQHF. The CDR3 nucleotides read TGTGCCAGCAGCCCGTTCGGGGTCAATCAGCCCCAGCATTTT.